This T cell receptor beta chain derives from a study of radiation and T cells in renal cell carcinoma. V gave up 1 base and J gave up 7 bases; unmatched junction bases: 5. The CDR3 is 13 amino acids. Germline assignment: CDR1 GTSNPN and CDR2 SVGIG (reference sequence). Only in-frame clones appear in the TCRdb table, and some are missing; sequencing was by immunoSEQ multiplex PCR. The sample gives under 55,000 clones, 65% to 90% of which show up once; roughly 30% is in the top ten. Worth noting for this clone: Its antigen is currently unknown.

Study-level findings and limits: From baseline, blood top tumor clonotypes peaked at 2 weeks post-radiation.

The sample's time point: baseline pretreatment blood. Treatment indicated: 15 Gy SBRT to primary tumor, nephrectomy 4 weeks later. The sequence derives from a woman in her seventies with renal cell carcinoma. The genes are TRBV30 and TRBJ1-2; 8 bases fit TRBD1. Sequencing used blood, obtained from a patient whose treatment included radiotherapy and nephrectomy. DNA for the CDR3: TGTGCCTGGAGTGCGACAGGGGCAGGTGGCTACACCTTC. Translating it yields CAWSATGAGGYTF.